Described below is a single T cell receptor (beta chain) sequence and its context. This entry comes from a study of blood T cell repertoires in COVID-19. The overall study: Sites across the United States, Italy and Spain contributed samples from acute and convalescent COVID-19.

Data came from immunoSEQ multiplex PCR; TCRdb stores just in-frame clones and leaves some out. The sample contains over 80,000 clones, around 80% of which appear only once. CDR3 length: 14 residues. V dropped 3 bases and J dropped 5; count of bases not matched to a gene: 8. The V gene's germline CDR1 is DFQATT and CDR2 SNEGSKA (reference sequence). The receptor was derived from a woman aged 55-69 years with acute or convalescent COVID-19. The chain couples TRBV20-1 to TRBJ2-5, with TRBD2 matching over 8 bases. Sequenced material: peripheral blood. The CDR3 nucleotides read TGCAGTGCTAGTACCGGGGGGGCATCGGAGACCCAGTACTTC. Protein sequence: CSASTGGASETQYF.